The table lists the clone carrying this T cell receptor (beta chain) with many counts. Its matching antigen is unknown. This sample is part of a study of identical twins. CDR1 is SQVTM and CDR2 is ANQGSEA in the germline V gene. The CDR3 sequence is 15 residues long. J lost 8 bases, V lost 0 bases, and 11 bases had no gene match. MiXCR, applied by TCRdb to the 5' RACE reads, yields one record per CDR3 protein. The table includes about 520,000 distinct CDR3 sequences, roughly 21% detected once. Study findings and constraints: Not following the same donors, the study drew its conclusions from cross-sectional statistical analysis.

These data also formed part of another study, on T cells expressing NK-cell markers. That work contributes: The contribution of dominant NKG2C+ clonotypes to CD8+ T cells in six or seven donors was roughly 1.0-7.5%.

Sequencing was carried out using CD4+ T cells sorted from blood. The gene calls are TRBV29-1 and TRBJ1-2, with 8 bases fitting TRBD1. The TCR was taken from a woman younger than 35 in good health. The chain's CDR3 is CSVEDRRTGLGGYTF. In DNA, the CDR3 is TGCAGCGTTGAAGATAGGCGGACAGGGCTAGGGGGCTACACCTTC.